A selection of T cell receptor beta chains follows, all from one sample in a study of blood T cell repertoires in COVID-19. Sequenced by immunoSEQ multiplex PCR; TCRdb stores in-frame clones only, minus some. The sample shows 200,000 to 250,000 clones, 84% of them seen only once. The material sequenced was peripheral blood. The receptors originated from an elderly woman with COVID-19, enrolled during active disease. Each CDR3 is given with its conserved first and last residue. Fields, in order: J gene, D gene, V gene, clone size, CDR3 DNA, CDR3 protein. The D gene is left open where the match is weak. Expanded clones get a size class; other rows say once, few or many, or leave the size out.

>TRBJ1-3|NA|TRBV27|NA
TGTGCCAGCCGCCCCAGGCTCTCTGGAAACACCATATATTTT
CASRPRLSGNTIYF
>TRBJ2-5|TRBD1|TRBV28|NA
TGTGCCAGCAGTTTCCCCAGGGGGCAGGAGACCCAGTACTTC
CASSFPRGQETQYF
>TRBJ1-2|NA|TRBV2|NA
TGTGCCAGCAGTGACCTATCTGGGCACTATGGCTACACCTTC
CASSDLSGHYGYTF
>TRBJ2-5|NA|TRBV7-2|NA
TGTGCCAGCAGCTCTCCAACGCGTACGGTGGAGACCCAGTACTTC
CASSSPTRTVETQYF
>TRBJ1-2|TRBD1|TRBV12-3/TRBV12-4|NA
TGTGCCAGCAGTCTGGGACAGGGACATGGCTACACCTTC
CASSLGQGHGYTF
>TRBJ1-2|NA|TRBV3-1/TRBV3-2|few
TGTGCCAGCAGCCCGCCCTCGAGTAACTATGGCTACACCTTC
CASSPPSSNYGYTF
>TRBJ1-2|TRBD1|TRBV18|NA
TGTGCCAGCTCGACGAGACCGGACAGGTTCCTATCTGGCTACACCTTC
CASSTRPDRFLSGYTF
>TRBJ1-2|NA|TRBV19|NA
TGTGCCAGTTCCCCCGCGGGCTACACCTTC
CASSPAGYTF
>TRBJ1-3|NA|TRBV19|NA
TGTGCCAGTAGTATAGTAGCGCTCGCTGGAAACACCATATATTTT
CASSIVALAGNTIYF
>TRBJ2-3|TRBD2|TRBV7-3|NA
TGTGCCAGCAGCTTAACGTATAGCGGGACGTCAAGCATCGGGACAGATACGCAGTATTTT
CASSLTYSGTSSIGTDTQYF
>TRBJ2-2|NA|TRBV5-1|NA
TGCGCCAGCAGCCACGTCGAAGCAGCAGACACGATGACCGGGGAGCTGTTTTTT
CASSHVEAADTMTGELFF
>TRBJ1-2|NA|TRBV6-2/TRBV6-3|NA
TGTGCCAGCACCCCGGGCGGGTTGAACTATGGCTACACCTTC
CASTPGGLNYGYTF
>TRBJ1-2|NA|TRBV5-5|NA
TGTGCCAGCAGCTTGGCCCCGGCCGGACAGATCTATGGCTACACCTTC
CASSLAPAGQIYGYTF
>TRBJ2-7|TRBD1|TRBV7-9|NA
TGTGCCAGCAGCTTGATCCGGGACAGTCAGTACTTC
CASSLIRDSQYF
>TRBJ2-5|NA|TRBV5-1|NA
TGCGCCAGCACCCCCTTGGGGGAGGCCCTTCAAGGGACCCAGTACTTC
CASTPLGEALQGTQYF
>TRBJ1-1|NA|TRBV5-1|NA
TGCGCCAGCAGCTTGGCCTCGGGGGAGCGGACTGAAGCTTTCTTT
CASSLASGERTEAFF
>TRBJ2-5|TRBD2|TRBV2|few
TGTGCCAGCAGTGATATAGCGGGGAACCAAGAGACCCAGTACTTC
CASSDIAGNQETQYF
>TRBJ2-5|NA|TRBV7-2|NA
TGTGCTCTCGGCGGGTACCAAGAGACCCAGTACTTC
CALGGYQETQYF
>TRBJ2-7|TRBD1|TRBV6-6|NA
TGTGCCAGCAGTTACTCAGGGGGCAACCCCTACGAGCAGTACTTC
CASSYSGGNPYEQYF
>TRBJ2-1|NA|TRBV10-3|NA
TGTGCCCCCCCGTCCACGGGGGACCGCTACAATGAGCAGTTCTTC
CAPPSTGDRYNEQFF
>TRBJ1-2|TRBD1|TRBV5-1|NA
TGCGCCAGCAGCCCAGGACAGGGGGCGAATGGCTACACCTTC
CASSPGQGANGYTF
>TRBJ1-3|TRBD1|TRBV4-1|NA
TGCGCCAGCAGCCAAGGGGACAGGGTGGGAAACACCATATATTTT
CASSQGDRVGNTIYF
>TRBJ2-1|TRBD2|TRBV3-1/TRBV3-2|few
TGTGCCAGCAGAGCGGGGGGTGACTACAATGAGCAGTTCTTC
CASRAGGDYNEQFF
>TRBJ2-1|NA|TRBV11-2|once
TGTGCCAGCAGCTTAGCCCGGGGGAGCTCCTACAATGAGCAGTTCTTC
CASSLARGSSYNEQFF
>TRBJ2-2|NA|TRBV7-9|few
TGTGCCAGCAGCTTAGAGGAGGTTACCGGGGAGCTGTTTTTT
CASSLEEVTGELFF
>TRBJ2-3|NA|TRBV18|NA
TGTGCCAGCTCACCACCGCGCAGGCCCCCCGGATTCAGGACAGATACGCAGTATTTT
CASSPPRRPPGFRTDTQYF
>TRBJ1-2|NA|TRBV6-5|NA
TGTGCCAGCAGTTTGGCCTATCGGGACTATGGCTACACCTTC
CASSLAYRDYGYTF
>TRBJ2-7|NA|TRBV7-9|NA
TGTGCCAGCAGTTCCGGGACTGGCAACTTATACGAGCAGTACTTC
CASSSGTGNLYEQYF
>TRBJ1-2|NA|TRBV24-1|NA
TGTGCCACCAGTGATTTGAAGGGGGGCTACACCTTC
CATSDLKGGYTF
>TRBJ1-1|NA|TRBV11-2|once
TGTGCCAGCAGCGAGTATCAGGCTGAAGCTTTCTTT
CASSEYQAEAFF
>TRBJ2-7|TRBD2|TRBV28|NA
TGTGCCAGCAGGCAAACACTAGCGGCGAACTACGAGCAGTACTTC
CASRQTLAANYEQYF